A single sample is the source of the 27 T cell receptor beta chains below, sequenced in a study of T cells after yellow fever vaccination. TCRdb called the 5' RACE reads again in MiXCR, with one record for every CDR3 protein. The sample consists of under 400,000 distinct CDR3 sequences, approximately 10% of them appearing once. The sequenced sample was PBMCs, obtained on the day of the first yellow fever vaccination. The receptors stem from a man aged 18-30 years who received the YFV17D yellow fever vaccine.

This clonotype was observed a few times. The V and J genes are TRBV5-1 and TRBJ2-7, with 9 bases identical to TRBD1. J gave up 0 bases and V 5 bases, and 6 bases lay outside the gene matches. Germline V gives CDR1 SGHRS, CDR2 YFSETQ. The CDR3 totals 15 residues. The DNA for the CDR3 is TGCGCCAGCAGGTTAGGGACAGGGAGCTCCTACGAGCAGTACGTC. As protein: CASRLGTGSSYEQYV.

At least ten counts were recorded for this clonotype. The CDR3 bases are TGTGCCAGCAGCCCAGCGGCCTACACTGAAGCTTTCTTT. It translates to CASSPAAYTEAFF. This chain connects TRBV12-3 or TRBV12-4 to TRBJ1-1, with D hard to call. The CDR3 extends over 13 amino acids. V lost 6 bases and J 3 bases, leaving 11 bases between the germline ends.

This clonotype has a handful of counts. The chain links TRBV10-3 to TRBJ2-5; 14 bases are shared with TRBD2. The CDR3 consists of 16 residues. Trimming cost V 6 bases and J 5 bases; bases outside gene matches: 8. The germline CDR1 and CDR2 sequences are ENHRY and SYGVKD. Written as DNA, the CDR3 is TGTGCCATCAGCATCGGACTAGCGGGGGGTCAGGAGACCCAGTACTTC. Its protein product is CAISIGLAGGQETQYF.

There are many counts of this clonotype. The chain joins TRBV27 to TRBJ1-4; the D gene is possibly TRBD1 (5 bases). V lost 5 bases and J 6 bases, leaving 7 bases between the germline ends. Germline assignment: CDR1 MNHEY and CDR2 SMNVEV (reference sequence). This CDR3 spans 12 amino acids. This CDR3 reads CASSQGDEKLFF. For the CDR3, the DNA is TGTGCCAGCAGTCAGGGAGATGAAAAACTGTTTTTT.

Here the CDR3 reads CASSFLRGTGYTF. CDR3 DNA sequence: TGTGCCAGCAGTTTTCTGAGGGGAACTGGCTACACCTTC. This chain connects TRBV12-3 or TRBV12-4 to TRBJ1-2, with a weak D call TRBD1 (5 bases). Trimming left V 3 bases short and J 7 bases short, with 12 bases between. The CDR3 length is 13 residues.

CDR3 nucleotides: TGTGCCAGCAGTTTTCCTGTCTATAATTCACCCCTCCACTTT. Translated, it gives CASSFPVYNSPLHF. V gene TRBV27 combines with J gene TRBJ1-6, with D unresolved. Trimming took 3 bases from V and 3 from J, leaving 6 bases between them. Germline assignment: CDR1 MNHEY and CDR2 SMNVEV (reference sequence). The CDR3 sequence is 14 residues long.

This clonotype has ten or more counts. V gene TRBV4-1 combines with J gene TRBJ2-5; no clear D. The CDR3 runs 17 residues. V lost 3 bases, J lost 0 bases, and 17 bases lay in between. CDR1 is MGHRA and CDR2 is YSYEKL in the germline V gene. The CDR3 loop is CASSQRHITPDQETQYF. The CDR3 DNA reads as TGCGCCAGCAGCCAGAGACACATAACGCCAGACCAAGAGACCCAGTACTTC.

J is TRBJ2-1 and V is TRBV2, with 9 bases that match TRBD1. The J segment lost 3 bases and the V segment lost 6 bases, leaving 6 bases of the junction unmatched. CDR1 is SNHLY, CDR2 FYNNEI, per germline. The CDR3 runs 15 residues. This chain's CDR3 is CASRDTGGIYNEQFF. CDR3 DNA: TGTGCCAGCAGGGATACAGGGGGCATCTACAATGAGCAGTTCTTC.

This chain connects TRBV2 to TRBJ2-7, with 9 bases fitting TRBD2. After removal of 7 bases from V and 2 bases from J, the junction contained 0 bases not matched to a gene. Germline V lookup: CDR1 SNHLY, CDR2 FYNNEI. CDR3 length equals 12 residues. Written as DNA, the CDR3 is TGTGCCAGCACTAGCGGGGCCTACGAGCAGTACGTC. Translating gives CASTSGAYEQYV.

The sample holds many counts of this clonotype. The V call is TRBV5-1, the J call TRBJ2-3; TRBD1 might be the D (6 bases). Germline lookup yields CDR1 SGHRS and CDR2 YFSETQ. The CDR3 contains 14 residues. V was trimmed by 2 bases and J by 5 bases, leaving 12 bases between them. CDR3 region: CASSFLSQGDTQYF. CDR3 DNA: TGCGCCAGCAGCTTTCTTTCACAGGGAGATACGCAGTATTTT.

This clonotype was seen more than once but under ten times. This chain joins TRBV6-1 and TRBJ2-7, with D perhaps assigned TRBD1 or TRBD2 (5 bases each). The ends were cut back, 10 bases at V and 4 bases at J, with 20 bases in the middle. The CDR3 is 14 amino acids. Germline V gives CDR1 MNHNS, CDR2 SASEGT. The CDR3 here is CATKPGPTAYEQYV. CDR3 nucleotide sequence: TGTGCCACCAAACCGGGACCGACGGCTTACGAGCAGTACGTC.

Only a few counts were recorded for this clonotype. In DNA form, the CDR3 reads TGTGCCAGCAGCCGGCGGGGACTAATACCCCGGGACCTCCACTTT. Its protein is CASSRRGLIPRDLHF. This chain joins TRBV5-6 and TRBJ1-6; D perhaps matches TRBD1 (5 bases). V was cut by 4 bases and J by 15 bases, with 23 bases left in between. This CDR3 has 15 residues. Germline loops: CDR1 SGHDT, CDR2 YYEEEE.

In its sample, this clonotype was seen a few times. The rearrangement joins TRBV7-2 to TRBJ2-7; D unresolved. Germline V CDR1 and CDR2: SGHTA, FQGNSA. V was trimmed by 4 bases and J by 0 bases, leaving 10 bases between them. This CDR3 contains 14 residues. The chain's CDR3 is CASSSRRSSYEQYF. Written as DNA, the CDR3 is TGTGCCAGCAGCTCCCGGCGCAGCTCCTACGAGCAGTACTTC.

The chain uses TRBV2 and TRBJ2-6, with D uncertain. V lost 6 bases to trimming and J lost 1 base, with 7 bases between them. The CDR3 spans 14 residues. The germline gives CDR1 SNHLY, CDR2 FYNNEI. CDR3 sequence: CASRTTSGANVLTF. CDR3 in DNA: TGTGCCAGCAGGACAACATCTGGGGCCAACGTCCTGACTTTC.

This clonotype showed up just a few times. The chain recombines TRBV10-3 with TRBJ1-2; 10 positions match TRBD1. V trimming: 3 bases; J trimming: 6 bases; junction bases outside the gene matches: 7. Germline assignment: CDR1 ENHRY and CDR2 SYGVKD. The CDR3 loop spans 15 amino acids. CDR3 bases: TGTGCCATCAGTGACATAGGGACAGGGGAAGATGGCTACACCTTC. Protein: CAISDIGTGEDGYTF.

This clonotype occurred many times. This rearrangement joins TRBV9 to TRBJ2-2; D is possibly TRBD1 (6 bases). The CDR3 is 15 amino acids. CDR1 is SGDLS and CDR2 is YYNGEE in the germline V gene. The V end was cut by 3 bases, the J end by 3 bases, with 12 bases between. This CDR3 is CASSAQGIDTGELFF. The CDR3 DNA reads as TGTGCCAGCAGCGCACAGGGAATTGACACCGGGGAGCTGTTTTTT.

Only a few counts were recorded for this clonotype. The chain joins TRBV3-1 to TRBJ1-6; D gene ambiguous. V was shortened by 1 base and J by 0 bases, with 13 bases between the two germline ends. The CDR3 runs to 18 residues. Looked up from germline, CDR1 is LGHDT and CDR2 is YNNKEL (reference sequence). The CDR3, as DNA: TGTGCCAGCAGCCAAGGGGATCGCGCCGTCTCCTATAATTCACCCCTCCACTTT. This encodes CASSQGDRAVSYNSPLHF.

This chain uses TRBV7-2 with TRBJ2-2; D is perhaps TRBD1 (6 bases). Per germline, CDR1 SGHTA and CDR2 FQGNSA. This CDR3 contains 17 residues. Trimming stripped 6 bases from V and 4 bases from J, with 21 bases between. The CDR3 DNA reads TGTGCCAGCAGATATAGGTCAGGGGAAGCGAGCACCGGGGAGCTGTTTTTT. Its translation is CASRYRSGEASTGELFF.

J is TRBJ1-1 and V is TRBV29-1; D remains ambiguous. The CDR3 totals 11 residues. V lost 5 bases and J 2 bases, leaving 6 bases between the germline ends. CDR1 and CDR2 from the germline V gene are SQVTM and ANQGSEA. The CDR3 protein is CSVRINTEAFF. The DNA of the CDR3 is TGCAGCGTTCGGATTAACACTGAAGCTTTCTTT.

The chain links TRBV4-1 to TRBJ2-1; D gene unclear. The CDR3 is made up of 16 amino acids. Between the trimmed V and J ends, which lost 1 base and 2 bases, there was a span of 12 bases. Germline values: CDR1 MGHRA, CDR2 YSYEKL. This CDR3 is CASSQVHLVTYNEQFF. CDR3 DNA sequence: TGCGCCAGCAGCCAAGTACACCTAGTAACCTACAATGAGCAGTTCTTC.

This sequence joins TRBV12-3 or TRBV12-4 and TRBJ1-6, with D maybe TRBD1 (5 bases). This CDR3 is built from 14 residues. Trimming left V 8 bases short and J 7 bases short, with 15 bases between. This CDR3 is CASGTGTGNSPLHF. CDR3 sequence (DNA): TGTGCCAGCGGAACTGGGACCGGGAATTCACCCCTCCACTTT.

Many counts were recorded for this clonotype. The chain has TRBV20-1 and TRBJ2-7; unclear D gene. Germline lookup yields CDR1 DFQATT and CDR2 SNEGSKA (reference sequence). The CDR3 contains 14 residues. V was shortened by 0 bases and J by 0 bases, with 9 bases between the two germline ends. The chain's CDR3 is CSAREHISSYEQYV. Written as DNA, the CDR3 is TGCAGTGCTAGAGAGCATATCAGCTCCTACGAGCAGTACGTC.

The chain couples TRBV19 to TRBJ1-1; unclear D gene. Germline V gives CDR1 LNHDA, CDR2 SQIVND (reference sequence). Trimming took 3 bases from V and 0 from J, leaving 8 bases between them. The CDR3 is 14 residues long. The CDR3 protein is CASSMGTLNTEAFF. The DNA of the CDR3 is TGTGCCAGTAGTATGGGCACCTTGAACACTGAAGCTTTCTTT.

This clonotype was counted between two and nine times. The chain joins TRBV10-3 to TRBJ1-1; unclear D gene. CDR1 is ENHRY, CDR2 SYGVKD, per germline. The CDR3 contains 14 residues. V lost 6 bases, J lost 1 base, and 12 bases lay in between. Written as DNA, the CDR3 is TGTGCCATCAGGGGTTGGTCAGAGAACACTGAAGCTTTCTTT. Translation: CAIRGWSENTEAFF.

This clonotype was seen a handful of times. The chain carries TRBV4-3 and TRBJ1-2; the D is unclear. Germline CDR1 reads LGHNA; CDR2 reads YSLEER. CDR3 length equals 13 residues. V lost 1 base and J lost 8, with 11 bases in between. The CDR3 region is CASSQVRGLGYTF. CDR3 coding DNA: TGCGCCAGCAGCCAAGTCCGGGGTCTAGGCTACACCTTC.

This clonotype was detected many times. The rearrangement joins TRBV12-3 or TRBV12-4 to TRBJ1-5, with D possibly matching TRBD1 (5 bases). This CDR3 spans 15 amino acids. Trimming pared 0 bases from V and 2 bases from J, leaving 8 bases between. The CDR3 region is CASSLALGGNQPQHF. The CDR3 bases are TGTGCCAGCAGTTTAGCTCTAGGGGGCAATCAGCCCCAGCATTTT.

There are a few counts of this clonotype. The chain employs TRBV6-1 and TRBJ1-2, with D possibly TRBD1 on 5 matching bases. This CDR3 has 14 amino acids. The V and J ends lost 4 bases and 2 bases respectively, with 11 bases between them. Germline-derived CDR1 and CDR2 are MNHNS and SASEGT. CDR3: CASSGTWVNYGYTF. For the CDR3, the DNA is TGTGCCAGCAGTGGGACATGGGTGAACTATGGCTACACCTTC.